A selection of T cell receptor beta chains follows, all from one sample in a study of T cell repertoires in cytomegalovirus infection. These TCRs' antigens remain unknown. TCRdb reanalysed the reads using MiXCR and keeps one entry per CDR3 protein. Of some 270,000 distinct CDR3 sequences in the sample, under 25% were seen once. Source: cultured PBMCs, taken from culture after CMV antigen stimulation. Source of these receptors: a human donor in good health (CMV status not recorded). Some clones in this sample may be carry-over from other donors' samples. The CDR3 runs from the conserved cysteine through the conserved F or W. A D gene is named only where the DNA matches it firmly. Size is omitted from some rows. Given values are once, few, many or a class for expanded clones.

v_call,j_call,d_call,clone_size,cdr3_nt,cdr3_aa
TRBV7-3,TRBJ1-2,NA,many,TGTGCCAGCAGCTTAAGCAGACCCTATGGCTACACCTTC,CASSLSRPYGYTF
TRBV28,TRBJ2-7,TRBD2,few,TGTGCCAGCAGTATTCTAGCGGAGACCTACGAGCAGTACTTC,CASSILAETYEQYF
TRBV12-3/TRBV12-4,TRBJ2-5,NA,few,TGTGCCAGCAGGGGCAGACAGTCTGTCCAAGAGACCCAGTACTTC,CASRGRQSVQETQYF
TRBV15,TRBJ2-3,TRBD2,NA,TGTGCCACCAGCTTGCCGGGACTAGCGGGACGGACCACAGATACGCAGTATTTT,CATSLPGLAGRTTDTQYF
TRBV6-2/TRBV6-3,TRBJ2-2,TRBD1,few,TGTGCCAGCAGTTACCCCGGGACAGGGTTTACCACCGGGGAGCTGTTTTTT,CASSYPGTGFTTGELFF
TRBV12-3/TRBV12-4,TRBJ1-2,NA,many,TGTGCCAGCAGTCCGAGGGAGAACTATGGCTACACCTTC,CASSPRENYGYTF
TRBV9,TRBJ1-1,NA,NA,TGTGCCAGCAGCGTATCGGGGGTTGGGGGAGGCACTGAAGCTTTCTTT,CASSVSGVGGGTEAFF
TRBV12-5,TRBJ1-1,NA,NA,TGTGCTACCAGCACCGGGACACCGAACACTGAAGCTTTCTTT,CATSTGTPNTEAFF
TRBV7-2,TRBJ1-2,NA,NA,TGTGCCAGCAGCCCTCGGCTAGGGGGGGCGGTCGGCTACACCTTC,CASSPRLGGAVGYTF
TRBV7-6,TRBJ2-1,NA,NA,TGTGCCAGCAGCCGGGGGTTAGTTGAGCAGTTCTTC,CASSRGLVEQFF
TRBV5-4,TRBJ2-7,NA,few,TGTGCCAGCAGCCCGGCGGGGGCCATCCTTTCCTACGAGCAGTACTTC,CASSPAGAILSYEQYF
TRBV29-1,TRBJ1-3,NA,few,TGCAGCGCCAGATACTCTGGAAACACCATATATTTT,CSARYSGNTIYF
TRBV18,TRBJ1-3,NA,NA,TGTGCCAGCTCACCAATCCAGCTTACGGACTCTGGAAACACCATATATTTT,CASSPIQLTDSGNTIYF
TRBV7-6,TRBJ2-1,NA,NA,TGTGCCAGCACCTTAGACGGGAGCTCCTACAATGAGCAGTTCTTC,CASTLDGSSYNEQFF
TRBV7-4,TRBJ1-3,NA,NA,TGTGCCAGCGGACCCCCGGGCTCTGGAAACACCATATATTTT,CASGPPGSGNTIYF
TRBV19,TRBJ2-1,TRBD2,NA,TGTGCCAGTAGTATTATCCAGCGGGAGTCAGGTGAGCAGTTCTTC,CASSIIQRESGEQFF
TRBV7-6,TRBJ1-1,NA,NA,TGTGCCAGCAGCCCGCGGTTACAGGGAGAAAACACTGAAGCTTTCTTT,CASSPRLQGENTEAFF
TRBV3-1,TRBJ1-2,NA,few,TGTGCCAGCAGCCAAGTAGAGTATGGCTACACCTTC,CASSQVEYGYTF
TRBV24-1,TRBJ2-1,NA,NA,TGTGCCACCAGTGTCGAGAGATTCCTGTTCTTC,CATSVERFLFF
TRBV28,TRBJ2-7,TRBD2,few,TGTGCCAGCAGTACCTCAACTAGCGCGCTAAAACGGCAGTACTTC,CASSTSTSALKRQYF
TRBV20-1,TRBJ2-5,TRBD2,few,TGCAGTGCTACGCCTCCACGTCTGGGGACTAGCGGGATGGAGACCCAGTACTTC,CSATPPRLGTSGMETQYF
TRBV28,TRBJ2-7,TRBD1,many,TGTGCCAGCCGGGGACAGGGGTGGTACGAGCAGTACTTC,CASRGQGWYEQYF
TRBV7-2,TRBJ2-1,TRBD2,few,TGTGCCAGCAGCCAATTCACTAGCGGCGGAACCAATGAGCAGTTCTTC,CASSQFTSGGTNEQFF
TRBV7-8,TRBJ2-6,NA,many,TGTGCCAGCAGCTATACAGGCTCTGGGGCCAACGTCCTGACTTTC,CASSYTGSGANVLTF
TRBV6-2/TRBV6-3,TRBJ2-1,NA,few,TGTGCCAGCAGCCGGGACCATCGCAGTGAGCAGTTCTTC,CASSRDHRSEQFF
TRBV27,TRBJ2-2,TRBD2,few,TGTGCCAGCAGTTTATTGGCGGGAGGGTTTACCGGGGAGCTGTTTTTT,CASSLLAGGFTGELFF
TRBV19,TRBJ2-3,TRBD1,NA,TGTGCCAGTAGTCCCTCCCAGGGGGGCACAGATACGCAGTATTTT,CASSPSQGGTDTQYF
TRBV29-1,TRBJ2-3,NA,NA,TGCAGCGTTTACAGGGACGGGGCTAGCACAGATACGCAGTATTTT,CSVYRDGASTDTQYF
TRBV28,TRBJ2-1,NA,NA,TGTGCCAGCAGCCCGTCTTCTACGAGGGAACACTACAATGAGCAGTTCTTC,CASSPSSTREHYNEQFF
TRBV11-3,TRBJ2-1,TRBD2,NA,TGTGCCAACGGACTAGCGGGAGTAGTCAACAATGAGCAGTTCTTC,CANGLAGVVNNEQFF
TRBV6-1,TRBJ2-4,NA,few,TGTGCCAGCAGTGAACAAGCAGTCGCAAACATTCAGTACTTC,CASSEQAVANIQYF
TRBV18,TRBJ2-7,TRBD2,few,TGTGCCAGCTCACCACTCCCCCCTACTAGCGCAATCCCCTACGAGCAGTACTTC,CASSPLPPTSAIPYEQYF
TRBV24-1,TRBJ2-1,NA,few,TGTGCCACCAGTGATTTGGCCGAAAACTACAATGAGCAGTTCTTC,CATSDLAENYNEQFF
TRBV15,TRBJ1-3,TRBD1,NA,TGTGCCACCAGCCGACCGGGACAGGGGTTTGGAAACACCATATATTTT,CATSRPGQGFGNTIYF
TRBV6-5,TRBJ1-1,NA,few,TGTGCCAGCAGTCTCCTGGCTGGTGAAGCTTTCTTT,CASSLLAGEAFF
TRBV14,TRBJ2-2,NA,NA,TGTGCCAGCAGCCACCCAGCTGGCGTAACCGGGGAGCTGTTTTTT,CASSHPAGVTGELFF
TRBV6-2/TRBV6-3,TRBJ2-7,NA,many,TGTGCCAGCAGGGGGACAATCGCCTACGAGCAGTACTTC,CASRGTIAYEQYF
TRBV7-9,TRBJ2-1,NA,NA,TGTGCCAGCAGCCCCCGAGGTGATGAGCAGTTCTTC,CASSPRGDEQFF
TRBV9,TRBJ1-5,NA,once,TGTGCCAGCAGCTCGATTGGGGGGGAAGGTCAGCCCCAGCATTTT,CASSSIGGEGQPQHF
TRBV7-2,TRBJ2-3,TRBD2,many,TGTGCCTCCAGCGGGACTAGCACAGATACGCAGTATTTT,CASSGTSTDTQYF
TRBV20-1,TRBJ1-1,TRBD1,NA,TGCAGTGCTGGTCGGGACAGTGGAACTGAAGCTTTCTTT,CSAGRDSGTEAFF
TRBV20-1,TRBJ2-1,TRBD2,few,TGCAGTGCTAGAAGCGGGACTTACAATGAGCAGTTCTTC,CSARSGTYNEQFF
TRBV30,TRBJ2-3,TRBD1,few,TGTGCCTGGAGTGTACGACAGGGAATTATCGATACGCAGTATTTT,CAWSVRQGIIDTQYF
TRBV12-3/TRBV12-4,TRBJ2-5,NA,many,TGTGCCAGCCGTGGCCGCGGAGAGACCCAGTACTTC,CASRGRGETQYF
TRBV27,TRBJ1-5,NA,NA,TGTGCCAGCAGTGTAGTAGGGGCCCGCGATCAGCCCCAGCATTTT,CASSVVGARDQPQHF
TRBV28,TRBJ2-6,TRBD1,NA,TGTGCCAGCAGCGTCCTCGGGACAGGCAGCTCTGGGGCCAACGTCCTGACTTTC,CASSVLGTGSSGANVLTF
TRBV7-8,TRBJ1-6,TRBD1,NA,TGTGCCAGCAGCTTAGGGCAGGGGGCGGATTCACCCCTCCACTTT,CASSLGQGADSPLHF